This is a list of T cell receptor beta chains from one sample in a study of response to subunit inactivated influenza vaccine. TCRdb fed the RT-PCR reads into MiXCR, producing one record per CDR3 protein. The sample yields a few hundred thousand distinct CDR3 sequences, roughly 9.8% seen once. This material consisted of PBMCs from blood, taken 35 to 45 days after vaccination. These receptors originate from a man aged 50 to 60 who received an inactivated influenza vaccine. Each CDR3 is given with its conserved first and last residue. The order of the fields is V gene, clone size, J gene, D gene, CDR3 DNA, CDR3 protein. D genes are given only for firm matches. Expanded clones are given a class, and other clones once, few, many or no size at all.

V: TRBV20-1
size: .
J: TRBJ2-1
D: TRBD2
DNA: TGCAGTGGCAGGCGGGGGGCACAGTACTCCTACAATGAGCAGTTCTTC
CDR3: CSGRRGAQYSYNEQFF

V: TRBV7-2
size: .
J: TRBJ2-5
D: .
DNA: TGTGCCAGCAGCTTAGTCGGGGGCCAAACAGAGACCCAGTACTTC
CDR3: CASSLVGGQTETQYF

V: TRBV25-1
size: many
J: TRBJ2-1
D: TRBD2
DNA: TGTGCCAGCAGGCTAGCGGGGGCCTACAATGAGCAGTTCTTC
CDR3: CASRLAGAYNEQFF

V: TRBV28
size: .
J: TRBJ2-6
D: .
DNA: TGTGCCAGCAGTTTTGTGGTGGCCTCTGGGGCCAACGTCCTGACTTTC
CDR3: CASSFVVASGANVLTF

V: TRBV5-6
size: .
J: TRBJ2-5
D: .
DNA: TGTGCCAGCACCGCTGGGGGTGGGGAAGAGACCCAGTACTTC
CDR3: CASTAGGGEETQYF

V: TRBV7-8
size: .
J: TRBJ2-1
D: TRBD2
DNA: TGTGCCAGCAGCTTAGCGCGTTTTAGCGGGAGCTCCTACAATGAGCAGTTCTTC
CDR3: CASSLARFSGSSYNEQFF

V: TRBV6-2/TRBV6-3
size: many
J: TRBJ2-2
D: .
DNA: TGTGCCAGCAGCCGCCTGACAGTACTCGGGGAGCTGTTTTTT
CDR3: CASSRLTVLGELFF

V: TRBV7-9
size: .
J: TRBJ1-2
D: .
DNA: TGTGCCAGCAGCTCCGACAAAAGTCGTCTCTATGGCTACACCTTC
CDR3: CASSSDKSRLYGYTF

V: TRBV6-1
size: few
J: TRBJ1-1
D: .
DNA: TGTGCCAGCGGGGAGAGGCGGGCCACTGAAGCTTTCTTT
CDR3: CASGERRATEAFF

V: TRBV7-2
size: few
J: TRBJ2-7
D: .
DNA: TGTGCCAGCAGCCGGACCCTCCCCTTGTCCTACGAGCAGTACTTC
CDR3: CASSRTLPLSYEQYF

V: TRBV5-1
size: many
J: TRBJ2-7
D: TRBD2
DNA: TGCGCCAGCACACGGGGAGGGTCCTACGAGCAGTACTTC
CDR3: CASTRGGSYEQYF

V: TRBV27
size: many
J: TRBJ2-7
D: .
DNA: TGTGCCAGCAGTCCTCAGCTAGGGAACGAGCAGTACTTC
CDR3: CASSPQLGNEQYF

V: TRBV9
size: many
J: TRBJ1-1
D: .
DNA: TGTGCCAGCAGCGTAGACGCCCTCGGGAGGACTGAAGCTTTCTTT
CDR3: CASSVDALGRTEAFF

V: TRBV12-3/TRBV12-4
size: .
J: TRBJ2-2
D: TRBD2
DNA: TGTGCCAGCACCATGGGACTAGCGGGAGCTAACACCGGGGAGCTGTTTTTT
CDR3: CASTMGLAGANTGELFF

V: TRBV20-1
size: .
J: TRBJ2-7
D: TRBD2
DNA: TGCAGTGCTACCGGGACTAGCGGGAGGGCCGTCTACGAGCAGTACTTC
CDR3: CSATGTSGRAVYEQYF

V: TRBV5-8
size: few
J: TRBJ2-3
D: TRBD1
DNA: TGTGCCAGCAGCTTGGACCCTACAGGGGCAGATACGCAGTATTTT
CDR3: CASSLDPTGADTQYF

V: TRBV5-1
size: many
J: TRBJ2-5
D: .
DNA: TGCGCCAGCAGTCGATCAGGGGAGACTCAAGAGACCCAGTACTTC
CDR3: CASSRSGETQETQYF

V: TRBV20-1
size: few
J: TRBJ2-3
D: TRBD1
DNA: TGCAGTGCTGTTACAGGGGGCGGAACAGATACGCAGTATTTT
CDR3: CSAVTGGGTDTQYF

V: TRBV29-1
size: many
J: TRBJ1-2
D: TRBD1
DNA: TGCAGCGTTGAAAGGGACAGGGGGGACTATGGCTACACCTTC
CDR3: CSVERDRGDYGYTF

V: TRBV20-1
size: .
J: TRBJ2-3
D: .
DNA: TGCAGTGCTGGAAAACTAGGGATGGGGGATACGCAGTATTTT
CDR3: CSAGKLGMGDTQYF

V: TRBV9
size: .
J: TRBJ2-1
D: TRBD2
DNA: TGTGCCAGCAGCGTAGCGGGAGGGGGGCTAGCGGGACCTACCAATGAGCAGTTCTTC
CDR3: CASSVAGGGLAGPTNEQFF

V: TRBV6-1
size: few
J: TRBJ2-5
D: TRBD2
DNA: TGTGCCAGCAGTGCCGCGGGGGGAGAGACCCAGTACTTC
CDR3: CASSAAGGETQYF

V: TRBV9
size: .
J: TRBJ2-2
D: .
DNA: TGTGCCAGCAGCGCGACAAGGGGGGCCGGGGAGCTGTTTTTT
CDR3: CASSATRGAGELFF

V: TRBV7-3
size: few
J: TRBJ2-3
D: TRBD2
DNA: TGTGCCAGCAGCTCTAGACTAGCGGGAGTAGATACGCAGTATTTT
CDR3: CASSSRLAGVDTQYF

V: TRBV20-1
size: many
J: TRBJ2-3
D: TRBD2
DNA: TGCAGTCCGAAGGGGACTAGCGTAGATACGCAGTATTTT
CDR3: CSPKGTSVDTQYF

V: TRBV12-3/TRBV12-4
size: .
J: TRBJ2-1
D: .
DNA: TGTGCCAGCGCCGCCACCGTGGGGGGCAATGAGCAGTTCTTC
CDR3: CASAATVGGNEQFF

V: TRBV5-1
size: many
J: TRBJ1-2
D: .
DNA: TGCGCCAGCAGCTTCGGCCAGGGCTATGGCTACACCTTC
CDR3: CASSFGQGYGYTF

V: TRBV7-3
size: few
J: TRBJ2-5
D: .
DNA: TGTGCCAGCAGTCGCAGGGGCCAAGAGACCCAGTACTTC
CDR3: CASSRRGQETQYF

V: TRBV5-5
size: .
J: TRBJ2-7
D: .
DNA: TGTGCCAGCAGCTACCAGGCGGAAGGATACGAGCAGTACTTC
CDR3: CASSYQAEGYEQYF

V: TRBV10-2
size: many
J: TRBJ2-5
D: .
DNA: TGCGCCAGCAGGAGACGGCGAGGGGAGACCCAGTACTTC
CDR3: CASRRRRGETQYF

V: TRBV11-3
size: .
J: TRBJ2-5
D: TRBD2
DNA: TGTGCCAGCAGCTTAGGTCGGGAGGGCTCGCAAGAGACCCAGTACTTC
CDR3: CASSLGREGSQETQYF

V: TRBV6-1
size: few
J: TRBJ2-7
D: .
DNA: TGTGCCAGCAGTCAAGGGATCGCCTACGAGCAGTACTTC
CDR3: CASSQGIAYEQYF

V: TRBV3-1
size: .
J: TRBJ2-1
D: TRBD2
DNA: TGTGCCAGCAGCCAGGGTTGGAGCGGGGGGGCCCGAGAGCAGTTCTTC
CDR3: CASSQGWSGGAREQFF

V: TRBV15
size: once
J: TRBJ2-1
D: TRBD1
DNA: TGTGCCACCAGCAGAGTGACAGGGGGGAATGAGCAGTTCTTC
CDR3: CATSRVTGGNEQFF

V: TRBV6-1
size: few
J: TRBJ1-5
D: .
DNA: TGTGCCAGCAGCGTCTCCCAGGGGAGCAATCAGCCCCAGCATTTT
CDR3: CASSVSQGSNQPQHF

V: TRBV20-1
size: .
J: TRBJ1-5
D: .
DNA: TGCAGTGCAAGCAGGGTCAATCAGCCCCAGCATTTT
CDR3: CSASRVNQPQHF

V: TRBV7-2
size: many
J: TRBJ2-1
D: .
DNA: TGTGCCAGCAGCTTAGCTTTGGGGAACAATGAGCAGTTCTTC
CDR3: CASSLALGNNEQFF

V: TRBV4-1
size: few
J: TRBJ2-3
D: .
DNA: TGCGCCAGCAGCCTCGAAGCTGGTAACAGCCGCACAGATACGCAGTATTTT
CDR3: CASSLEAGNSRTDTQYF

V: TRBV20-1
size: many
J: TRBJ2-5
D: TRBD2
DNA: TGCAGTGGGATTGAGGCGGGGGGGGAGACCCAGTACTTC
CDR3: CSGIEAGGETQYF

V: TRBV12-3/TRBV12-4
size: few
J: TRBJ2-5
D: .
DNA: TGTGCCAGCAGTCCTCTCGGGGGCCGGGAGACCCAGTACTTC
CDR3: CASSPLGGRETQYF

V: TRBV12-3/TRBV12-4
size: few
J: TRBJ1-4
D: .
DNA: TGTGCCAGCAGTCAGACAACTAATGAAAAACTGTTTTTT
CDR3: CASSQTTNEKLFF

V: TRBV12-3/TRBV12-4
size: many
J: TRBJ2-2
D: .
DNA: TGTGCCAGCAGTCCCTTCCGGGCCGGGGAGCTGTTTTTT
CDR3: CASSPFRAGELFF

V: TRBV5-5
size: few
J: TRBJ2-1
D: .
DNA: TGTGCCAGCAGCCTACAGGGGACTATCTACAATGAGCAGTTCTTC
CDR3: CASSLQGTIYNEQFF

V: TRBV10-3
size: .
J: TRBJ2-1
D: TRBD2
DNA: TGTGCCATCAGATCCGCCTTCGGGACTAGCGGGTCAAATGAGCAGTTCTTC
CDR3: CAIRSAFGTSGSNEQFF

V: TRBV5-1
size: few
J: TRBJ2-7
D: .
DNA: TGCGCCAGCAGCATGAACAGGGTTGCTTACGAGCAGTACTTC
CDR3: CASSMNRVAYEQYF

V: TRBV6-1
size: .
J: TRBJ2-7
D: .
DNA: TGTGCCAGCAGCAACAGGGATAGGGGCGAGCAGTACTTC
CDR3: CASSNRDRGEQYF